This T cell receptor (beta chain) was profiled in a study of Graves' ophthalmopathy and Graves' hyperthyroidism. The CDR3 spans 11 residues. Germline CDR1 reads SGHRS; CDR2 reads YFSETQ. The V and J ends lost 6 bases and 11 bases respectively, with 14 bases between them. This clonotype has a count of ten or more. Its antigen is not known. RNA transcripts were the source from which TCR beta CDR3 regions were amplified. After a first-round RT-PCR with HTBI primers, a second-round multiplex PCR was run. A single record per CDR3 protein comes from TCRdb applying MiXCR to the multiplex PCR reads. The sample includes roughly 1.1 million distinct CDR3 sequences, less than 45% of them seen just once. Study observations and caveats: Both a roughly 64% sensitivity and an approximately 74% specificity characterized the model's predictions of ophthalmopathy progression.

The V call is TRBV5-1, the J call TRBJ1-1; D is possibly TRBD1 (6 bases). The clonotype originates from an adult man with Graves' hyperthyroidism. The specimen sequenced was peripheral blood or thyroid tissue (not recorded which). The CDR3 bases are TGCGCCAGCATGGAGGGGGTGATCGCTTTCTTT. Translation gives CASMEGVIAFF. Full variable domain (outside the CDR3, taken from reference TRBV5-1 and TRBJ1-1): KAGVTQTPRYLIKTRGQQVTLSCSPISGHRSVSWYQQTPGQGLQFLFEYFSETQRNKGNFPGRFSGRQFSNSRSEMNVSTLELGDSALYLCASMEGVIAFFGQGTRLTVV.